Listed below are T cell receptor beta chains from one sample, sequenced in a study of memory CD8 T cells in hepatitis C reinfection. Some clones are missing from TCRdb's copy, which holds only in-frame ones; the method was immunoSEQ multiplex PCR. Seen here are around 45,000 clones, roughly 89% observed once, and the top ten hold more than 0.6%. Input material: naive CD8+ T cells sorted from blood. Receptors originate from a man younger than 30 with hepatitis C virus infection. Both conserved end residues are part of each CDR3. The D gene is left open where the match is weak. The listing skips clone size in some rows; elsewhere it reads once, few, many or a size class.

>NA|15|TRBJ1-5|TRBV19|TRBD1
TGTGCCAGTAGTTGGAGGGGGCAGAGCAATCAGCCCCAGCATTTT
CASSWRGQSNQPQHF
>NA|14|TRBJ2-7|TRBV9|TRBD2
TGTGCCAGCAGCGTAGAAGCGGGAGGCTACGAGCAGTACTTC
CASSVEAGGYEQYF
>NA|14|TRBJ1-1|TRBV7-9|NA
TGTGCCAGCAGCCCGGACAGATTGAACACTGAAGCTTTCTTT
CASSPDRLNTEAFF
>once|13|TRBJ2-2|TRBV7-9|NA
TGTGCCAGCGGCTCCCTCGGGACCGGGGAGCTGTTTTTT
CASGSLGTGELFF
>NA|13|TRBJ1-5|TRBV10-2|NA
TGCGCCAGCAGTGAGTTGGCAAATCAGCCCCAGCATTTT
CASSELANQPQHF
>NA|15|TRBJ2-1|TRBV5-6|TRBD2
TGTGCCAGCAGCTTGGGTCTAGCGGGATGGTATGAGCAGTTCTTC
CASSLGLAGWYEQFF
>once|15|TRBJ2-2|TRBV7-2|TRBD2
TGTGCCAGCAGACTCCTAGCGGGGGACACCGGGGAGCTGTTTTTT
CASRLLAGDTGELFF
>NA|16|TRBJ2-7|TRBV27|NA
TGTGCCAGCAGTTTATCCGGGACTCCTAGCTCCTACGAGCAGTACTTC
CASSLSGTPSSYEQYF
>NA|15|TRBJ1-5|TRBV27|NA
TGTGCCAGCAGTTTATCGGCATCCCTCACTCAGCCCCAGCATTTT
CASSLSASLTQPQHF
>few|12|TRBJ2-7|TRBV10-3|NA
TGTGCCATCAGTGACGGTGGCTACGAGCAGTACTTC
CAISDGGYEQYF
>NA|13|TRBJ2-1|TRBV2|TRBD2
TGTGCCAGCAGAAGCGGGAGCCATCCTGAGCAGTTCTTC
CASRSGSHPEQFF
>NA|15|TRBJ2-2|TRBV28|NA
TGTGCCACCCAGTCACGGGGAACCTTTGCCGGGGAGCTGTTTTTT
CATQSRGTFAGELFF
>NA|16|TRBJ1-3|TRBV5-6|NA
TGTGCCAGCAGCTTGTCAGGGTGGGGGCCTGGAAACACCATATATTTT
CASSLSGWGPGNTIYF
>NA|15|TRBJ1-1|TRBV4-1|NA
TGCGCCAGCAGCCCCGGACAGTTCATGAACACTGAAGCTTTCTTT
CASSPGQFMNTEAFF
>NA|15|TRBJ2-1|TRBV28|TRBD2
TGTGCCAGCAGTTTTCGGAGACTAGCGGGAGTAAGAGTGTTCTTC
CASSFRRLAGVRVFF
>NA|15|TRBJ2-1|TRBV5-1|TRBD1
TGCGCCAGCGGCGCCCCGGGACAGAGATACAATGAGCAGTTCTTC
CASGAPGQRYNEQFF
>NA|15|TRBJ2-3|TRBV6-1|TRBD2
TGTGCCAGCAGTGAAGAGGGGAGGGCCCCAGATACGCAGTATTTT
CASSEEGRAPDTQYF
>NA|16|TRBJ2-1|TRBV4-3|NA
TGCGCCAGCAGCCAAGATCTGACAGGACGAGGCAATGAGCAGTTCTTC
CASSQDLTGRGNEQFF